The rows below give T cell receptor beta chains drawn from one sample of a study of OX40 agonist ivuxolimab in advanced cancers. Sequenced by immunoSEQ multiplex PCR; TCRdb stores in-frame clones only, minus some. The sample records 55,000 to 60,000 clones, around 83% being singletons. Sequenced here: CD4+ or CD8+ T cells sorted from blood, sampled in a trial of the OX40 agonist ivuxolimab. The receptors were sampled from an adult with an advanced solid tumor such as melanoma, head and neck, liver or kidney cancer. Both conserved end residues are part of each CDR3. A D gene is named only where the DNA matches it firmly. A row's size may be missing; if present it is once, few, many or a size class.

CDR3nt	CDR3aa	abundance	v_gene	j_gene	d_gene
TGTGCCACAAGCAACTTGGGGGAAAAACTGTTTTTT	CATSNLGEKLFF	.	TRBV19	TRBJ1-4	.
TGTGCCAGCAGTTACTCGAGGCCCCCGAGAGCCGGGGAGCTGTTTTTT	CASSYSRPPRAGELFF	.	TRBV6-5	TRBJ2-2	.
TGTGCCAGCAGCTTGGACAGCGCGAGTCGCGAGCAGTACTTC	CASSLDSASREQYF	.	TRBV7-2	TRBJ2-7	.
TGTGCCAGCAGTTACTCGGGGAGGGCCGGGGAGCAGTACTTC	CASSYSGRAGEQYF	.	TRBV6-6	TRBJ2-7	TRBD2
TGTGCCAGCAGCCTACCCGTCGCCGAGAACTATGGCTACACCTTC	CASSLPVAENYGYTF	.	TRBV5-6	TRBJ1-2	.
TGTGCCAGCAGCGGAGGGGGACAGACCTACGAGGAGCAGTACTTC	CASSGGGQTYEEQYF	.	TRBV9	TRBJ2-7	TRBD1
TGTGCCAGCAGCCCTAACTACGAGCAGTACTTC	CASSPNYEQYF	.	TRBV28	TRBJ2-7	.
TGCGCCAGCAGCCAAGGACAGTTCCTACAGGAGCAGTACTTC	CASSQGQFLQEQYF	few	TRBV4-1	TRBJ2-7	.
TGTGCCAGTAGGCCGGGACGGCTCGGAAACACCATATATTTT	CASRPGRLGNTIYF	.	TRBV19	TRBJ1-3	.
TGCGCCAGCAGCTTACAGGTTCCAAAGGGCTATGGCTACACCTTC	CASSLQVPKGYGYTF	.	TRBV5-1	TRBJ1-2	.
TGTGCCAGCAGTGAATTCCTAGCGGGGTCCTACGAGCAGTACTTC	CASSEFLAGSYEQYF	few	TRBV6-1	TRBJ2-7	TRBD2
TGTGCCAGCAGTTTTACCTATATAGACGGCAATCAGCCCCAGCATTTT	CASSFTYIDGNQPQHF	.	TRBV27	TRBJ1-5	.
TGCAGCGAGCGGACAGGGAGCATGGACAATGAGCAGTTCTTC	CSERTGSMDNEQFF	.	TRBV29-1	TRBJ2-1	TRBD1
TGTGCCTGGAATCCCCGGGACAGGGGGACCTACGAGCAGTACTTC	CAWNPRDRGTYEQYF	.	TRBV30	TRBJ2-7	TRBD1
TGTGCCAGCACCGAATCGGGGCGGCTACCCTCAGGGCAGTACTTC	CASTESGRLPSGQYF	.	TRBV6-6	TRBJ2-7	.
TGTGCCAGCAGTTTAAGTTGGGCGGGCTACGAGCAGTACTTC	CASSLSWAGYEQYF	.	TRBV27	TRBJ2-7	.
TGCGCCAGCAGCTTGGCCGGGAGTACCTCCTACAATGAGCAGTTCTTC	CASSLAGSTSYNEQFF	.	TRBV5-1	TRBJ2-1	.
TGTGCCAGCAGTGAGGGTACAACTGCGAACACCGGGGAGCTGTTTTTT	CASSEGTTANTGELFF	.	TRBV6-1	TRBJ2-2	.
TGCGCCAGCAGCTTGTGGGGACAGGACTACTATCAGCCCCAGCATTTT	CASSLWGQDYYQPQHF	medium-sized	TRBV5-1	TRBJ1-5	TRBD1
TGTGCCAGCAACCGGGGGGTTAATGAGCAGTTCTTC	CASNRGVNEQFF	.	TRBV2	TRBJ2-1	TRBD2
TGTGCCAGCACCCCGGACGGCAACTCTGGAAACACCATATATTTT	CASTPDGNSGNTIYF	.	TRBV9	TRBJ1-3	.
TGTGCCAGTAGGGGGCCCCTAAGGAGCGGGGAGCTGTTTTTT	CASRGPLRSGELFF	.	TRBV19	TRBJ2-2	.
TGTGCCAGCAGCTTAGACGGTCCAGGGGGTTATGGCTACACCTTC	CASSLDGPGGYGYTF	.	TRBV7-8	TRBJ1-2	TRBD1
TGTGCCAGCAGCCAAGTGAGGGGGCCAGGAAACACCATATATTTT	CASSQVRGPGNTIYF	.	TRBV14	TRBJ1-3	TRBD1
TGTGCCAGCAGTCTAGTGGGTCAGCCCCAGCATTTT	CASSLVGQPQHF	.	TRBV28	TRBJ1-5	.
TGTGCCAGCAGTGAGTCGACCGGGGCTAATGAAAAACTGTTTTTT	CASSESTGANEKLFF	.	TRBV2	TRBJ1-4	.
TGTGCCAGCAGCATCTTTATAGATGAGCAGTTCTTC	CASSIFIDEQFF	.	TRBV7-9	TRBJ2-1	.